What follows are 5 T cell receptor beta chains derived from one specimen sequenced in a study of cytomegalovirus exposure and HLA in healthy donors (dated by TCRdb to the late 2010s). Library creation used the immunoSEQ multiplex PCR assay. The multiplex PCR relied on a mix of 60 forward primers for TCR Vbeta segments and 13 reverse primers for TCR Jbeta segments. Entries here come from immuneACCESS through TCRdb and include only in-frame sequences with V and J called. Some clones fail to appear in such tables; in the studies checked, an unresolved V gene covers under half of the shortfall, and the cause of the remainder is unknown. This sample's table has entries for about 100,000 clones. The ten most abundant clones make up about 0.59% of the sample. Sequenced: PBMCs. The source of these receptors is a man in his forties or fifties in good health and CMV-seronegative.

This chain links TRBV7-2 with TRBJ2-3; D uncertain. The CDR3 spans 13 residues. V lost 3 bases, J lost 5 bases, and 9 bases lay in between. The germline V gene has CDR1 SGHTA and CDR2 FQGNSA. This CDR3 is CASSFSPGDTQYF. The CDR3 DNA is TGTGCCAGCAGCTTTTCTCCGGGAGATACGCAGTATTTT.

Notes on this clone: The same CDR3 arises from other DNA sequences in this sample as well. The rearrangement uses TRBV5-8 and TRBJ1-5; 8 nucleotides match TRBD1. Per the germline V gene, CDR1 is SGHTS and CDR2 is YDEGEE. V lost 0 bases to trimming and J lost 6 bases; unmatched junction nucleotides: 5. The CDR3 consists of 15 residues. In DNA form, the CDR3 reads TGTGCCAGCAGCTTGGAAGACAGGGGTCGTCAGCCCCAGCATTTT. This codes for CASSLEDRGRQPQHF.

The chain is built from TRBV5-5 and TRBJ2-2; 7 nucleotides align to TRBD1. This CDR3 is 15 amino acids long. The germline CDR1 and CDR2 sequences are SGHKS and YYEKEE (reference sequence). After removal of 4 bases from V and 6 bases from J, the junction contained 9 bases not matched to a gene. CDR3 in DNA: TGTGCCAGCAGCCTCGACAGGGTCGTACCCGGGGAGCTGTTTTTT. Encoded protein: CASSLDRVVPGELFF.

This chain joins TRBV2 and TRBJ1-5; D not certain. The CDR3 extends over 15 amino acids. The germline V and J ends were trimmed by 7 bases and 2 bases, with 15 bases remaining between them. Germline CDR1 SNHLY, CDR2 FYNNEI. The CDR3 loop reads CASTSEWGGNQPQHF. CDR3 nucleotides: TGTGCCAGCACCTCGGAGTGGGGAGGCAATCAGCCCCAGCATTTT.

The gene calls are TRBV7-9 and TRBJ2-7, with 8 positions matching TRBD1. Trimming at V came to 0 bases and at J to 2 bases, leaving 3 bases not matched to a gene. Looked up from germline, CDR1 is SEHNR and CDR2 is FQNEAQ (reference sequence). This CDR3 has 15 residues. CDR3 amino acids: CASSLAGTGTYEQYF. The DNA for the CDR3 is TGTGCCAGCAGCTTAGCGGGGACAGGCACCTACGAGCAGTACTTC.